This is a list of T cell receptor beta chains from one sample in a study of blood T cell repertoires in COVID-19. Profiling relied on immunoSEQ multiplex PCR, and the TCRdb table lists in-frame clones only, not all of them. Of roughly 100,000 clones in the sample, roughly nine tenths were seen once. Material: peripheral blood. The receptors stem from a human donor in a cohort sampled during active COVID-19. Each CDR3 is given with its conserved first and last residue. A D gene is named only where the DNA matches it firmly. Some rows mark clone size as missing; the rest say once, few, many or name a class of expanded clone.

v_call: TRBV7-2
clone_size: -
j_call: TRBJ1-6
d_call: -
cdr3_nt: TGTGCCAGCAGCTTAGCCGGCAGGGTAGACAATTCACCCCTCCACTTT
cdr3_aa: CASSLAGRVDNSPLHF

v_call: TRBV11-2
clone_size: -
j_call: TRBJ2-1
d_call: TRBD2
cdr3_nt: TGTGCCGCTAGCGGGGCTCATTCCAATGAGCAGTTCTTC
cdr3_aa: CAASGAHSNEQFF

v_call: TRBV3-1/TRBV3-2
clone_size: -
j_call: TRBJ1-4
d_call: -
cdr3_nt: TGTGCCAGCAGCCAAGTGAGTGCAACTAATGAAAAACTGTTTTTT
cdr3_aa: CASSQVSATNEKLFF

v_call: TRBV29-1
clone_size: few
j_call: TRBJ2-7
d_call: TRBD1
cdr3_nt: TGCAGCGTTGTCTCCGGGACAGGGGGTGAGCAGTACTTC
cdr3_aa: CSVVSGTGGEQYF

v_call: TRBV24-1
clone_size: -
j_call: TRBJ2-2
d_call: -
cdr3_nt: TGTGCCACCAGTGACAGGCCCAACACCGGGGAGCTGTTTTTT
cdr3_aa: CATSDRPNTGELFF

v_call: TRBV7-2
clone_size: -
j_call: TRBJ2-1
d_call: -
cdr3_nt: TGTGCCAGCAGCTTAGGACTATCGGTCAATGAGCAGTTCTTC
cdr3_aa: CASSLGLSVNEQFF

v_call: TRBV6-5
clone_size: -
j_call: TRBJ2-5
d_call: TRBD1
cdr3_nt: TGTGCCAGCAGTTGGGACAGGGAGGAGACCCAGTACTTC
cdr3_aa: CASSWDREETQYF

v_call: TRBV9
clone_size: -
j_call: TRBJ2-2
d_call: TRBD2
cdr3_nt: TGTGCCAGCAGCGAGAGCCTAGCGGTCACCGGGGAGCTGTTTTTT
cdr3_aa: CASSESLAVTGELFF

v_call: TRBV24-1
clone_size: -
j_call: TRBJ2-5
d_call: TRBD1
cdr3_nt: TGTGCCACCAGTGAGGGACAGGGGCTCCAAGAGACCCAGTACTTC
cdr3_aa: CATSEGQGLQETQYF

v_call: TRBV11-3
clone_size: -
j_call: TRBJ2-1
d_call: TRBD2
cdr3_nt: TGTGCCAGCAGCGCCCGATTAGCGGGTGCACAGTTCTTC
cdr3_aa: CASSARLAGAQFF

v_call: TRBV5-6
clone_size: -
j_call: TRBJ1-1
d_call: -
cdr3_nt: TGTGCCAGCAGCTTGATTTTCCCGGACACTAACACTGAAGCTTTCTTT
cdr3_aa: CASSLIFPDTNTEAFF

v_call: TRBV6-5
clone_size: many
j_call: TRBJ1-1
d_call: TRBD1
cdr3_nt: TGTGCCAGCAGTTCGACAGGGGGTAACACTGAAGCTTTCTTT
cdr3_aa: CASSSTGGNTEAFF

v_call: TRBV7-6
clone_size: -
j_call: TRBJ2-2
d_call: -
cdr3_nt: TGTGCCAGCAGCTTAGTAGCAGGGCCAAATACCGGGGAGCTGTTTTTT
cdr3_aa: CASSLVAGPNTGELFF

v_call: TRBV28
clone_size: -
j_call: TRBJ1-5
d_call: TRBD1
cdr3_nt: TGTGCCAGCAGCTCCGGGACAGGCTCATTCTATCAGCCCCAGCATTTT
cdr3_aa: CASSSGTGSFYQPQHF

v_call: TRBV5-4
clone_size: -
j_call: TRBJ2-5
d_call: -
cdr3_nt: TGTGCCAGCAGCTTGGTTCCTTCCGAGACCCAGTACTTC
cdr3_aa: CASSLVPSETQYF

v_call: TRBV18
clone_size: -
j_call: TRBJ1-2
d_call: -
cdr3_nt: TGTGCCAGCTCACCAGCAGGGGATGGTGGCTATGGCTACACCTTC
cdr3_aa: CASSPAGDGGYGYTF

v_call: TRBV3-1/TRBV3-2
clone_size: -
j_call: TRBJ1-2
d_call: TRBD1
cdr3_nt: TGTGCCAGCAGCCAGACAGGGGTTCGTAACTATGGCTACACCTTC
cdr3_aa: CASSQTGVRNYGYTF

v_call: TRBV28
clone_size: -
j_call: TRBJ2-5
d_call: TRBD1
cdr3_nt: TGTGCCAGCAGTTTCCGACAGACAGGGGGCCGGAAGACCCAGTACTTC
cdr3_aa: CASSFRQTGGRKTQYF

v_call: TRBV5-4
clone_size: -
j_call: TRBJ2-1
d_call: TRBD2
cdr3_nt: TGTGCCAGCAGCTCCTCCTTAGCGGGGGGGTATTATGAGCAGTTCTTC
cdr3_aa: CASSSSLAGGYYEQFF

v_call: TRBV10-3
clone_size: -
j_call: TRBJ2-7
d_call: TRBD2
cdr3_nt: TGTGCCATCAGTGCCGAACTAGCGGGAGGGCCCTACGAGCAGTACTTC
cdr3_aa: CAISAELAGGPYEQYF

v_call: TRBV5-1
clone_size: -
j_call: TRBJ2-3
d_call: TRBD2
cdr3_nt: TGCGCCAGCAGCTTGGATGGGTTTAGCGGGGGCACAGATACGCAGTATTTT
cdr3_aa: CASSLDGFSGGTDTQYF

v_call: TRBV30
clone_size: -
j_call: TRBJ2-3
d_call: TRBD2
cdr3_nt: TGTGCCTACGACGGGGCTAGCGGGGGTAGCACAGATACGCAGTATTTT
cdr3_aa: CAYDGASGGSTDTQYF

v_call: TRBV7-8
clone_size: -
j_call: TRBJ2-5
d_call: -
cdr3_nt: TGTGCCAGCAGGAATTACCGGGATTTGGGAGAGACCCAGTACTTC
cdr3_aa: CASRNYRDLGETQYF

v_call: TRBV11-2
clone_size: -
j_call: TRBJ2-5
d_call: TRBD2
cdr3_nt: TGTGCCAGCAGCGCTCTGGGACTAGGGGGGAGGGAGACCCAGTACTTC
cdr3_aa: CASSALGLGGRETQYF

v_call: TRBV29-1
clone_size: -
j_call: TRBJ1-1
d_call: TRBD1
cdr3_nt: TGCAGCGCCCGACAGGGATGGGGGATGAACACTGAAGCTTTCTTT
cdr3_aa: CSARQGWGMNTEAFF

v_call: TRBV10-2
clone_size: -
j_call: TRBJ1-1
d_call: TRBD1
cdr3_nt: TGCGCCAGCAGCCGGACAGGGAGAGACACTGAAGCTTTCTTT
cdr3_aa: CASSRTGRDTEAFF

v_call: TRBV5-6
clone_size: -
j_call: TRBJ2-1
d_call: -
cdr3_nt: TGTGCCAGCAGCGATAACAGGGCAGCGGATGAGCAGTTCTTC
cdr3_aa: CASSDNRAADEQFF

v_call: TRBV11-2
clone_size: -
j_call: TRBJ2-7
d_call: -
cdr3_nt: TGTGCCAGCAGCTTAGATCGGGGTAGCTCCTACGAGCAGTACTTC
cdr3_aa: CASSLDRGSSYEQYF

v_call: TRBV5-4
clone_size: once
j_call: TRBJ2-2
d_call: -
cdr3_nt: TGTGCCAGCAGCTTGGGTCTAGGAGAGGGAACCGGGGAGCTGTTTTTT
cdr3_aa: CASSLGLGEGTGELFF

v_call: TRBV7-6
clone_size: few
j_call: TRBJ2-7
d_call: -
cdr3_nt: TGTGCCAGCAGCCCAGGTGGGCGGGCCCTAACCTACGAGCAGTACTTC
cdr3_aa: CASSPGGRALTYEQYF

v_call: TRBV2
clone_size: -
j_call: TRBJ2-7
d_call: TRBD1
cdr3_nt: TGTGCCAGCCCAAGGGGGCCTGGGGAGCAGTACTTC
cdr3_aa: CASPRGPGEQYF

v_call: TRBV28
clone_size: -
j_call: TRBJ2-7
d_call: -
cdr3_nt: TGTGCCAGCAGTTCCCCAGGTGTGGACGAGCAGTACTTC
cdr3_aa: CASSSPGVDEQYF

v_call: TRBV28
clone_size: -
j_call: TRBJ2-1
d_call: -
cdr3_nt: TGTGCCAGCAGTTTACACATCCTAGGTGAGCAGTTCTTC
cdr3_aa: CASSLHILGEQFF

v_call: TRBV21-1
clone_size: -
j_call: TRBJ1-5
d_call: -
cdr3_nt: TGTGCCAGCAGCAAGTCAGGGGGCTCTATCGAAGGTCAGCCCCAGCATTTT
cdr3_aa: CASSKSGGSIEGQPQHF

v_call: TRBV7-9
clone_size: -
j_call: TRBJ1-5
d_call: -
cdr3_nt: TGTGCCAGCAGCTTACAGGGGAGCAATCAGCCCCAGCATTTT
cdr3_aa: CASSLQGSNQPQHF

v_call: TRBV28
clone_size: -
j_call: TRBJ1-1
d_call: -
cdr3_nt: TGTGCCAGCAGATGGGGGGGTTTAACTGAAGCTTTCTTT
cdr3_aa: CASRWGGLTEAFF

v_call: TRBV7-2
clone_size: -
j_call: TRBJ1-2
d_call: TRBD1
cdr3_nt: TGTGCCAGCAGCCCGAACTATAACAGGGGGGGGAGCTATGGCTACACCTTC
cdr3_aa: CASSPNYNRGGSYGYTF

v_call: TRBV6-5
clone_size: -
j_call: TRBJ2-4
d_call: -
cdr3_nt: TGTGCCAGCAGTTACAGGCAGGATCTAGCCAAAAACATTCAGTACTTC
cdr3_aa: CASSYRQDLAKNIQYF

v_call: TRBV5-4
clone_size: once
j_call: TRBJ1-1
d_call: -
cdr3_nt: TGTGCCAGCAGCCGAATGACAGACTCCAACACTGAAGCTTTCTTT
cdr3_aa: CASSRMTDSNTEAFF

v_call: TRBV24-1
clone_size: many
j_call: TRBJ1-4
d_call: -
cdr3_nt: TGTGCCACCAGGGACAGCACAACTAATGAAAAACTGTTTTTT
cdr3_aa: CATRDSTTNEKLFF

v_call: TRBV4-1
clone_size: few
j_call: TRBJ2-1
d_call: TRBD1
cdr3_nt: TGCGCCAGCAGCCAAATCCAGACCCGGGACAGGGCTTACAATGAGCAGTTCTTC
cdr3_aa: CASSQIQTRDRAYNEQFF

v_call: TRBV7-3
clone_size: few
j_call: TRBJ2-3
d_call: -
cdr3_nt: TGTGCCAGCAGCTTAAGGTTGGGACTTTCTAATACGCAGTATTTT
cdr3_aa: CASSLRLGLSNTQYF

v_call: TRBV5-1
clone_size: -
j_call: TRBJ2-7
d_call: TRBD2
cdr3_nt: TGCGCCACCAGAGCGGGGGATTCCTACGAGCAGTACTTC
cdr3_aa: CATRAGDSYEQYF

v_call: TRBV18
clone_size: -
j_call: TRBJ1-4
d_call: TRBD1
cdr3_nt: TGTGCCAGCTCCCCAGGGGGGGAGGTAAAACTGTTTTTT
cdr3_aa: CASSPGGEVKLFF

v_call: TRBV5-1
clone_size: -
j_call: TRBJ2-5
d_call: -
cdr3_nt: TGCGCCAGCAGCCCGGGGACACCAGAGACCCAGTACTTC
cdr3_aa: CASSPGTPETQYF

v_call: TRBV2
clone_size: -
j_call: TRBJ1-1
d_call: TRBD1
cdr3_nt: TGTGCCAGCATGGAGGGGACAGGGGTTGAAGCTTTCTTT
cdr3_aa: CASMEGTGVEAFF

v_call: TRBV7-8
clone_size: -
j_call: TRBJ2-1
d_call: TRBD1
cdr3_nt: TGTGCCAGCAGCAGGACAGGGGAGAGGAATGAGCAGTTCTTC
cdr3_aa: CASSRTGERNEQFF

v_call: TRBV10-1
clone_size: -
j_call: TRBJ2-5
d_call: TRBD2
cdr3_nt: TGCGCCAGCAGGGGGACTAGCGGGGGGGAAGAGACCCAGTACTTC
cdr3_aa: CASRGTSGGEETQYF

v_call: TRBV3-1/TRBV3-2
clone_size: -
j_call: TRBJ2-5
d_call: TRBD2
cdr3_nt: TGTGCCAGCAGCCGCTCGGCGGGGGAAGAGACCCAGTACTTC
cdr3_aa: CASSRSAGEETQYF